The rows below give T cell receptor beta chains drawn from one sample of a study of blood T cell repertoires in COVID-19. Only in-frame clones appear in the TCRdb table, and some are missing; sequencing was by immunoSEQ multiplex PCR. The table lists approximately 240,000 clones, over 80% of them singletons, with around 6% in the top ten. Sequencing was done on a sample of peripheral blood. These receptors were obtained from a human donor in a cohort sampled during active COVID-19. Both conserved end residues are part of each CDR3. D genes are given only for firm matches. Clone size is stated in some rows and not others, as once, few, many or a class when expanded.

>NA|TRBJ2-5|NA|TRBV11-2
CASSGGRGRQETQYF
TGTGCCAGCAGCGGGGGCCGGGGACGTCAAGAGACCCAGTACTTC
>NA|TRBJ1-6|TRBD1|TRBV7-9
CASSTGQGPNSPLHF
TGTGCCAGCAGCACCGGACAGGGACCCAATTCACCCCTCCACTTT
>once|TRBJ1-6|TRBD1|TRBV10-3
CAISDGQGMTSPLHF
TGTGCCATCAGTGACGGACAGGGGATGACTTCACCCCTCCACTTT
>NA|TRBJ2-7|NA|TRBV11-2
CASSSLAGQSAYEQYF
TGTGCCAGCAGCTCCCTGGCGGGTCAGTCGGCCTACGAGCAGTACTTC
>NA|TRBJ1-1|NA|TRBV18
CASSPLGARGTEAFF
TGTGCCAGCTCACCGTTAGGGGCGCGGGGCACTGAAGCTTTCTTT
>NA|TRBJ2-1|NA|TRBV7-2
CASSLEFRTRALNEQFF
TGTGCCAGCAGCTTAGAATTCCGGACCAGGGCTCTGAATGAGCAGTTCTTC
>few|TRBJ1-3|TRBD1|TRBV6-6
CASLSDRRENTIYF
TGTGCCAGCTTGTCGGACAGGCGGGAAAACACCATATATTTT
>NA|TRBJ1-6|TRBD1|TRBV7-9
CASTPEDRGNSPLHF
TGTGCCAGCACCCCCGAGGACAGGGGGAATTCACCCCTCCACTTT
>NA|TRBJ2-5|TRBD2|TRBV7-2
CASSPRLAGGGETQYF
TGTGCCAGCAGCCCCCGACTAGCGGGAGGTGGAGAGACCCAGTACTTC
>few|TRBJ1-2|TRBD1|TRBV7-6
CASSLRDRGNYGYTF
TGTGCCAGCAGCTTAAGAGACAGGGGTAACTATGGCTACACCTTC
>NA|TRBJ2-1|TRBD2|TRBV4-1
CASSRGAGGPGNEQFF
TGCGCCAGCAGCCGAGGAGCGGGAGGTCCCGGTAATGAGCAGTTCTTC
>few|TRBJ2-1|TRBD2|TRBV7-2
CASSLRGTSGRAFYNEQFF
TGTGCCAGCAGCTTGAGGGGGACTAGCGGGAGGGCCTTCTACAATGAGCAGTTCTTC
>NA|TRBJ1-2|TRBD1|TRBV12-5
CASGPPTGGNYGYTF
TGTGCTAGTGGTCCCCCGACAGGGGGCAACTATGGCTACACCTTC
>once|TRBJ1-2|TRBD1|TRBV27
CASGLRGMGYGYTF
TGTGCCAGCGGTCTCAGGGGGATGGGCTATGGCTACACCTTC
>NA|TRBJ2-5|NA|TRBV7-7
CASSPGTHEGETQYF
TGTGCTAGCAGCCCCGGGACTCACGAGGGAGAGACCCAGTACTTC
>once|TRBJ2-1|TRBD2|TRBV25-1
CASSGLAGDYNEQFF
TGTGCCAGCAGTGGACTAGCGGGAGACTACAATGAGCAGTTCTTC
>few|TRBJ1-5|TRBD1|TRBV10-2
CASSRTGSYQPQHF
TGCGCCAGCAGCCGGACAGGTAGTTATCAGCCCCAGCATTTT
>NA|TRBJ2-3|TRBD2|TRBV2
CASTRLAGGPDTQYF
TGTGCCAGCACCAGACTAGCGGGGGGGCCAGATACGCAGTATTTT
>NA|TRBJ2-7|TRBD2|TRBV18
CASSLDSGSSYEQYF
TGTGCCAGCTCACTAGATAGCGGGAGCTCCTACGAGCAGTACTTC
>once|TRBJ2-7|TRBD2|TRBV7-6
CASSNGAIRGVRAYEQYF
TGTGCCAGCAGCAACGGCGCCATCCGGGGGGTCCGCGCCTACGAGCAGTACTTC
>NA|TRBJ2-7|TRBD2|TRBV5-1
CASSLLAGGYEQYF
TGCGCCAGCAGCTTGCTAGCGGGAGGGTACGAGCAGTACTTC
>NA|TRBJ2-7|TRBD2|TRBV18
CASSPREGRHYEQYF
TGTGCCAGCTCACCACGGGAGGGACGTCACTACGAGCAGTACTTC
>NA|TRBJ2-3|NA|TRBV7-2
CASTGGVGYTQYF
TGTGCCAGCACCGGCGGGGTTGGGTATACGCAGTATTTT
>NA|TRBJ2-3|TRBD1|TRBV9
CASSAGQGFTDTQYF
TGTGCCAGCAGCGCCGGACAGGGGTTTACAGATACGCAGTATTTT
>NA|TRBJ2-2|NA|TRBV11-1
CASSLNAAGNTGELFF
TGTGCCAGCAGCTTAAATGCAGCGGGGAACACCGGGGAGCTGTTTTTT
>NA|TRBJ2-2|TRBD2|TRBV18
CASSPPLAGDSGELFF
TGTGCCAGCTCACCACCGCTAGCGGGAGATTCCGGGGAGCTGTTTTTT
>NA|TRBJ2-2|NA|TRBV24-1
CATTSTTGELFF
TGTGCCACCACCAGTACGACCGGGGAGCTGTTTTTT
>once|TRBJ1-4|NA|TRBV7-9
CASSLGSGTPLGGEKLFF
TGTGCCAGCAGCTTGGGGTCCGGGACACCCTTAGGAGGTGAAAAACTGTTTTTT
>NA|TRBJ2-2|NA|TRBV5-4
CASSPHQGFNTGELFF
TGTGCCAGCAGCCCTCATCAGGGTTTTAACACCGGGGAGCTGTTTTTT
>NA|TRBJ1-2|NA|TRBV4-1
CASSQVGGEGGYTF
TGCGCCAGCAGCCAAGTTGGAGGGGAGGGAGGCTACACCTTC
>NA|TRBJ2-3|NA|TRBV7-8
CASSPPGDTQYF
TGTGCCAGCAGCCCCCCGGGGGATACGCAGTATTTT
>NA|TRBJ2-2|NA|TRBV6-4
CASSEISTMNTGELFF
TGTGCCAGCAGTGAAATCTCTACGATGAACACCGGGGAGCTGTTTTTT
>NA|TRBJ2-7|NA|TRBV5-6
CASGNWASYEQYF
TGTGCCAGTGGAAATTGGGCTTCCTACGAGCAGTACTTC
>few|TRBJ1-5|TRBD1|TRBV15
CATSRDRDRSRPGQPQHF
TGTGCCACCAGCAGAGACCGGGACAGGTCCCGACCGGGGCAGCCCCAGCATTTT
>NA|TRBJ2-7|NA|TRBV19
CASSFKTVRGSYEQYF
TGTGCCAGTAGCTTTAAAACCGTCCGGGGCTCCTACGAGCAGTACTTC
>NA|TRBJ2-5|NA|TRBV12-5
CASGSGQGWGGQETQYF
TGTGCTAGTGGCTCCGGCCAGGGGTGGGGCGGTCAAGAGACCCAGTACTTC
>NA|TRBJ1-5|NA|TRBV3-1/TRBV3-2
CASSQDLGQPQHF
TGTGCCAGCAGCCAAGATCTAGGTCAGCCCCAGCATTTT
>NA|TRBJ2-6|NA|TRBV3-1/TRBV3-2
CASSQIPSGANVLTF
TGTGCCAGCAGCCAAATCCCTTCTGGGGCCAACGTCCTGACTTTC
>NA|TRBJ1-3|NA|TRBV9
CASSVVDSRDTIYF
TGTGCCAGCAGCGTAGTGGACAGCAGGGACACCATATATTTT
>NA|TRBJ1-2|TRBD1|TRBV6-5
CASTQTGGLGGYTF
TGTGCCAGCACCCAGACAGGGGGCTTGGGAGGCTACACCTTC
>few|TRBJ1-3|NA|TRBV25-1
CASSESRGVSGNTIYF
TGTGCCAGCAGTGAATCCAGGGGAGTATCTGGAAACACCATATATTTT
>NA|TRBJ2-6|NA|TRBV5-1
CASSGYAVRSGANVLTF
TGCGCCAGCAGCGGGTACGCGGTCCGCTCTGGGGCCAACGTCCTGACTTTC
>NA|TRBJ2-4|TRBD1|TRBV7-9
CASSLGPRGQGKIKNIQYF
TGTGCCAGCAGCTTAGGTCCGAGGGGGCAGGGTAAGATAAAAAACATTCAGTACTTC
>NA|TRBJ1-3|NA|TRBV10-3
CAISESGGTPPGNTIYF
TGTGCCATCAGTGAGTCCGGAGGGACTCCCCCCGGAAACACCATATATTTT